The next 27 T cell receptor beta chains were all read from a single sample in a study of CD8+CD57+ T cells in acquired aplastic anemia. Profiling of TCR beta VDJ combinations and CDR3 sequences used genomic DNA as template. Each CDR3 protein gets one entry after TCRdb re-called the reads with MiXCR. Of approximately 220,000 distinct CDR3 sequences listed, around 50% are singletons. All sequencing subjects had displayed CD8+CD57+ cell expansion on flow cytometry. Sequences were obtained from sorted CD4+, CD8+, or CD8+CD57+ T cells (not recorded which) from PBMCs. These receptors were collected from a human donor with aplastic anemia.

This clonotype was recorded once. The gene calls are TRBV15 and TRBJ1-4; TRBD1 matches at 7 bases. Trimming at V came to 5 bases and at J to 7 bases, leaving 13 bases not matched to a gene. The CDR3 runs 16 residues. CDR1 and CDR2 (germline): LNHNV, YYDKDF (reference sequence). CDR3 region: CATSSHQGENTEKLFF. The CDR3 DNA reads TGTGCCACCAGCTCTCACCAGGGGGAGAACACTGAAAAACTGTTTTTT.

A few counts support this clonotype. This rearrangement joins TRBV7-9 to TRBJ2-7; perhaps TRBD2 as D (5 bases). The germline V and J ends were trimmed by 4 bases and 3 bases, with 16 bases remaining between them. The CDR3 has 15 amino acids. Per germline, CDR1 SEHNR and CDR2 FQNEAQ (reference sequence). The CDR3 DNA reads as TGTGCCAGCAGCTCCACCCTTCGGAGCGGCTACGAGCAGTACTTC. Encoded protein: CASSSTLRSGYEQYF.

The gene calls are TRBV7-9 and TRBJ2-2; perhaps TRBD2 as D (6 bases). Germline CDR1 and CDR2: SEHNR and FQNEAQ (reference sequence). Trimming left V 3 bases short and J 7 bases short, with 18 bases between. This CDR3 contains 16 residues. The chain's CDR3 is CASSFRDLVENGELFF. CDR3 coding DNA: TGTGCCAGCAGCTTTCGGGACTTGGTAGAAAACGGGGAGCTGTTTTTT. Filled out from reference TRBV7-9 and TRBJ2-2, the complete variable domain reads DTGVSQNPRHKITKRGQNVTFRCDPISEHNRLYWYRQTLGQGPEFLTYFQNEAQLEKSRLLSDRFSAERPKGSFSTLEIQRTEQGDSAMYLCASSFRDLVENGELFFGEGSRLTVL.

This clonotype was recorded at least ten times. V and J are TRBV5-8 and TRBJ1-6; weak D call: TRBD1 (6 bases). The CDR3 is 15 amino acids. Trimming cost V 0 bases and J 9 bases, with 13 bases left between them. Per the germline V gene, CDR1 is SGHTS and CDR2 is YDEGEE. CDR3: CASSLAKRGSSPLHF. As DNA, the CDR3 is TGTGCCAGCAGCTTGGCCAAGAGGGGGAGTTCACCCCTCCACTTT.

In the case of this clonotype: Germline and junction disagree at one end, which may indicate a read error. V and J are TRBV29-1 and TRBJ2-7; a possible D gene is TRBD1 (6 bases). This CDR3 comprises 12 residues. Germline V lookup: CDR1 SQVTM, CDR2 ANQGSEA. The chain's CDR3 is CSVRQVTYGQYF. The CDR3 bases are TGCAGCGTCAGACAGGTTACCTACGGGCAGTACTTC.

CDR3: CASRRQGGEEQYF. CDR3 nucleotides: TGTGCCAGTAGGAGGCAGGGGGGGGAAGAGCAGTACTTC. The chain links TRBV19 to TRBJ2-7; D might be TRBD1 or TRBD2, each matching 7 bases. V was cut by 6 bases and J by 7 bases, with 16 bases left in between. The CDR3 sequence is 13 residues long. The germline CDR1 and CDR2 sequences are LNHDA and SQIVND (reference sequence). The entire variable domain, with the rest obtained from reference TRBV19 and TRBJ2-7, is as follows: DGGITQSPKYLFRKEGQNVTLSCEQNLNHDAMYWYRQDPGQGLRLIYYSQIVNDFQKGDIAEGYSVSREKKESFPLTVTSAQKNPTAFYLCASRRQGGEEQYFGPGTRLTVT.

The chain combines TRBV19 with TRBJ2-7; D possibly uses TRBD1 or TRBD2 (5 bases each). This CDR3 comprises 12 residues. Germline values: CDR1 LNHDA, CDR2 SQIVND (reference sequence). V was cut by 7 bases and J by 7 bases, with 14 bases left in between. The CDR3 coding sequence is TGTGCCAGTAAGACTCGAGGGGAAGAGCAGTACTTC. Encoded protein: CASKTRGEEQYF.

This chain uses TRBV7-9 with TRBJ1-2, with unresolved D. The CDR3 covers 14 residues. CDR1 and CDR2 (germline): SEHNR, FQNEAQ (reference sequence). V was pared by 6 bases and J by 0 bases, with 11 bases between. DNA for the CDR3: TGTGCCAGCAGGGATAGCTTAGCTAACTATGGCTACACCTTC. Translation gives CASRDSLANYGYTF.

This clonotype was counted many times. This chain joins TRBV13 and TRBJ2-5, with 9 positions matching TRBD1. The junction had 7 bases not matched to a gene; V was cut back by 6 bases and J by 5 bases. This CDR3 spans 14 amino acids. In germline, CDR1 is PRHDT, CDR2 FYEKMQ (reference sequence). The CDR3 loop reads CASSLHRGRETQYF. The CDR3 bases are TGTGCCAGCAGTCTTCACAGGGGGCGGGAGACCCAGTACTTC. The full variable domain, rest sourced from reference TRBV13 and TRBJ2-5, is AAGVIQSPRHLIKEKRETATLKCYPIPRHDTVYWYQQGPGQDPQFLISFYEKMQSDKGSIPDRFSAQQFSDYHSELNMSSLELGDSALYFCASSLHRGRETQYFGPGTRLLVL.

The V gene is TRBV29-1, the J gene TRBJ2-1; D gene ambiguous. The CDR3 spans 14 residues. Germline values: CDR1 SQVTM, CDR2 ANQGSEA. Here the CDR3 reads CSTRASSSYNEQFF. The CDR3 nucleotides read TGCAGTACCCGGGCCTCCAGCTCCTACAATGAGCAGTTCTTC.

This clonotype was counted at least ten times. V is TRBV19 and J is TRBJ1-2; tentative D call: TRBD1 (5 bases). Germline CDR1 is LNHDA and CDR2 is SQIVND (reference sequence). V was trimmed by 5 bases and J by 4 bases, leaving 20 bases between them. The CDR3 is 16 residues long. CDR3 amino acids: CASSPRLNRPGYGYTF. The DNA of the CDR3 is TGTGCCAGTAGTCCCCGTTTGAACAGGCCCGGCTATGGCTACACCTTC.

This clonotype was recorded a few times. The V gene is TRBV7-2, the J gene TRBJ2-7; D is perhaps TRBD2 (5 bases). This CDR3 has 15 residues. CDR1 and CDR2 (germline): SGHTA, FQGNSA. Between the trimmed V and J ends, which lost 2 bases and 0 bases, there was a span of 11 bases. The CDR3 protein is CASSLSRGDSYEQYF. The CDR3 DNA sequence: TGTGCCAGCAGCTTAAGTCGGGGAGACTCCTACGAGCAGTACTTC.

Turning to this clonotype: Relative to the germline gene, one junction end is altered; a read error may explain this. This chain links TRBV9 with TRBJ2-7, with 7 bases matching TRBD1. The germline gives CDR1 SGDLS, CDR2 YYNGEE. This CDR3 contains 15 residues. In nucleotides, the CDR3 is TGCGCCAGCGCAACCTCGGGACAGCGAGTCTACGAGCAGTACTTC. This gives the protein CASATSGQRVYEQYF.

This clonotype came up a few times. This chain connects TRBV28 to TRBJ1-5; D is unclear. With 5 bases removed from V and 2 bases from J, the gap between germline ends came to 13 bases. Germline CDR1 and CDR2: MDHEN and SYDVKM. The CDR3 sequence is 15 residues long. This chain's CDR3 is CASSLIVGGNQPQHF. The CDR3 DNA is TGTGCCAGCAGTCTCATCGTGGGAGGCAATCAGCCCCAGCATTTT.

In its sample, this clonotype was seen a few times. A junction boundary mismatches the germline segment, possibly from a read error. The rearrangement links TRBV10-3 to TRBJ1-5; D is possibly TRBD1 (6 bases). Germline lookup yields CDR1 ENHRY and CDR2 SYGVKD. The CDR3 runs 13 residues. DNA for the CDR3: TGTGCCACTAGACAGGCCGTAAATCAGCCCCGGCATTTT. It specifies CATRQAVNQPRHF.

This chain joins TRBV5-1 and TRBJ1-2; D is perhaps TRBD1 (5 bases). Germline V lookup: CDR1 SGHRS, CDR2 YFSETQ. Between the trimmed V and J ends, which lost 4 bases and 0 bases, there was a span of 16 bases. The CDR3 has 16 residues. Here the CDR3 reads CASSQYGTAANYGYTF. The CDR3 DNA reads TGCGCCAGCAGCCAGTACGGGACCGCAGCTAACTATGGCTACACCTTC.

This clonotype was picked up many times. The V and J genes are TRBV7-8 and TRBJ1-3, with D unclear. This CDR3 has 14 amino acids. V gave up 4 bases and J gave up 0 bases, with 7 bases separating them. Germline V gene sequence: CDR1 SGHVS, CDR2 FQNEAQ. CDR3: CASSSAFSGNTIYF. The CDR3 DNA follows: TGTGCCAGCAGCTCAGCCTTCTCTGGAAACACCATATATTTT.

The chain combines TRBV7-9 with TRBJ1-2, with D perhaps matching TRBD1 (6 bases). Trimming removed 5 bases from V and 8 bases from J, with 18 bases in between. CDR3 size: 14 residues. The V gene's germline CDR1 is SEHNR and CDR2 FQNEAQ (reference sequence). The CDR3 here is CASSHKTGKGGYTF. The CDR3 coding sequence is TGTGCCAGCAGCCACAAAACAGGGAAAGGCGGCTACACCTTC.

This clonotype was recorded at least ten times. This sequence joins TRBV12-3 or TRBV12-4 and TRBJ1-1, with TRBD1 identical over 8 bases. J was trimmed by 7 bases and V by 4 bases; bases with no gene match: 11. CDR3 length: 15 residues. Here the CDR3 reads CASSSHEGQEVEAFF. CDR3 bases: TGTGCCAGCAGTTCGCACGAGGGACAGGAGGTTGAAGCTTTCTTT.

The V and J genes are TRBV10-3 and TRBJ2-2; possible D gene TRBD1, 6 bases. CDR1 and CDR2 (germline): ENHRY, SYGVKD. This CDR3 spans 13 amino acids. Trimming pared 0 bases from V and 8 bases from J, leaving 7 bases between. The CDR3 DNA is TGTGCCATCAGTGAGTCGGGGACAGGGGAGCTGTTTTTT. This sequence encodes CAISESGTGELFF.

The genes are TRBV9 and TRBJ1-5; 7 positions match TRBD1. The CDR3 extends over 14 amino acids. Germline CDR1 reads SGDLS; CDR2 reads YYNGEE. J was trimmed by 4 bases and V by 4 bases; bases with no gene match: 5. The CDR3, as DNA: TGTGCCAGCAGCCCGGGACAGAATAATCAGCCCCAGCATTTT. Protein product: CASSPGQNNQPQHF.

This clonotype was picked up many times. The gene calls are TRBV6-5 and TRBJ1-3; 8 bases are a match to TRBD1. There are 17 residues in the CDR3. The germline CDR1 and CDR2 sequences are MNHEY and SVGAGI. Trimming cost V 5 bases and J 4 bases; bases outside gene matches: 13. The CDR3 here is CASSPPSGGATGNTIYF. CDR3 nucleotides: TGTGCCAGCAGTCCTCCTTCAGGGGGCGCAACGGGAAACACCATATATTTT.

CDR3 protein: CASSYPDRTNTEAFF. CDR3 DNA: TGTGCCAGCAGCTATCCGGACAGGACGAACACTGAAGCTTTCTTT. The chain joins TRBV5-5 to TRBJ2-1; 7 nucleotides align to TRBD1. The better agreement between TRBJ1-1 and the DNA end casts doubt on the J call. The CDR3 consists of 15 residues. Germline V lookup: CDR1 SGHKS, CDR2 YYEKEE (reference sequence).

The CDR3: CASRSGAMNTEAFF. As DNA, the CDR3 is TGTGCCAGTAGGTCAGGGGCGATGAACACTGAAGCTTTCTTT. This chain joins TRBV19 and TRBJ1-1, with D possibly matching TRBD1 (6 bases). The CDR3 loop spans 14 amino acids. The V gene lost 6 bases and the J gene lost 0 bases, with 11 bases spanning the gap. Germline assignment: CDR1 LNHDA and CDR2 SQIVND (reference sequence).

This clonotype was counted a few times. The rearrangement links TRBV7-8 to TRBJ1-6; TRBD1 agrees at 9 bases. The V gene end was trimmed by 4 bases and the J gene end by 0 bases; junction bases not matched to a gene: 7. This CDR3 is 18 amino acids long. Germline CDR1 is SGHVS and CDR2 is FQNEAQ. CDR3 sequence (DNA): TGTGCCAGCAGCTCGGACAGGGGAAGCAGCTCCTATAATTCACCCCTCCACTTT. Translated: CASSSDRGSSSYNSPLHF.

This clonotype was observed at least ten times. The chain is built from TRBV6-5 and TRBJ1-2, with D unclear. Germline assignment: CDR1 MNHEY and CDR2 SVGAGI. The CDR3 runs 11 residues. Between the trimmed V and J ends, which lost 6 bases and 4 bases, there was a span of 6 bases. CDR3 DNA: TGTGCCAGCAGGCAGCTCTATGGCTACACCTTC. This gives the protein CASRQLYGYTF.

The genes are TRBV11-2 and TRBJ2-6; possibly TRBD2 for D (6 bases). The CDR3 runs to 13 residues. CDR1 is SGHAT and CDR2 is FQNNGV in the germline V gene. V lost 6 bases and J 4 bases, leaving 7 bases between the germline ends. This CDR3 is CASRGGGANVLTF. The CDR3 DNA follows: TGTGCCAGCAGGGGGGGAGGGGCCAACGTCCTGACTTTC. Looking up the rest from reference TRBV11-2 and TRBJ2-6 gives the full variable domain: EAGVAQSPRYKIIEKRQSVAFWCNPISGHATLYWYQQILGQGPKLLIQFQNNGVVDDSQLPKDRFSAERLKGVDSTLKIQPAKLEDSAVYLCASRGGGANVLTFGAGSRLTVL.